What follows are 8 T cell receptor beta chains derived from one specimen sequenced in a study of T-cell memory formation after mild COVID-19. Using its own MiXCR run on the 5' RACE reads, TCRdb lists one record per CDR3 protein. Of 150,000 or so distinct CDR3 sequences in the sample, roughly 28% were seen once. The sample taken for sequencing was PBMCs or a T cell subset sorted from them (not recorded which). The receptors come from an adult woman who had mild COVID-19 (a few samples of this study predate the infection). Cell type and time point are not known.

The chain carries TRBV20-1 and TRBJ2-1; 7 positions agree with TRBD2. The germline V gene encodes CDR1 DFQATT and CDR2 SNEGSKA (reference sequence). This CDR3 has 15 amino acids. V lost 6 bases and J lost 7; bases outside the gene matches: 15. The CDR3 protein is CSAIGPLGLMNEQFF. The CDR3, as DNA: TGCAGTGCCATCGGACCCCTGGGACTAATGAATGAGCAGTTCTTC.

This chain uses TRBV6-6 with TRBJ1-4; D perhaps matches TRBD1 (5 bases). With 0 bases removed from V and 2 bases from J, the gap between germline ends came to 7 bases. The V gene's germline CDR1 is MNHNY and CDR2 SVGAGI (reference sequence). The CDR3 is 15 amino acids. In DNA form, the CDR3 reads TGTGCCAGCAGTTACTCTGGGGGTACTAATGAAAAACTGTTTTTT. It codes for CASSYSGGTNEKLFF.

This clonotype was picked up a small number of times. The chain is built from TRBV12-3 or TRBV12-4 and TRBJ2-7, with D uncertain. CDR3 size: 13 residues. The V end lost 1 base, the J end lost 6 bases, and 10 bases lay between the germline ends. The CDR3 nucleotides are TGTGCCAGCAGTTTAGGTAGAACCGGCGAGCAGTACTTC. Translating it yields CASSLGRTGEQYF.

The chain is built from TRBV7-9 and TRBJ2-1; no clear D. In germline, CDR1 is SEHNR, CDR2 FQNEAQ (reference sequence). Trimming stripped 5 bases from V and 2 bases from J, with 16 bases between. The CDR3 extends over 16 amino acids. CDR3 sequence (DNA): TGTGCCAGCAGCCCCCCGCTCGATAGCACCTACAATGAGCAGTTCTTC. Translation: CASSPPLDSTYNEQFF. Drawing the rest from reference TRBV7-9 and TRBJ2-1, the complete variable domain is DTGVSQNPRHKITKRGQNVTFRCDPISEHNRLYWYRQTLGQGPEFLTYFQNEAQLEKSRLLSDRFSAERPKGSFSTLEIQRTEQGDSAMYLCASSPPLDSTYNEQFFGPGTRLTVL.

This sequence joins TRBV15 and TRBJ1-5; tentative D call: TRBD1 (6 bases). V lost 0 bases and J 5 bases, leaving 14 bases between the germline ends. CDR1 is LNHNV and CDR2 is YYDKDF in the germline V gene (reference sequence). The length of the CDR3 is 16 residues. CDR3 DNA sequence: TGTGCCACCAGCAGAGATGGTCCCGCAGGGGATCAGCCCCAGCATTTT. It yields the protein CATSRDGPAGDQPQHF.

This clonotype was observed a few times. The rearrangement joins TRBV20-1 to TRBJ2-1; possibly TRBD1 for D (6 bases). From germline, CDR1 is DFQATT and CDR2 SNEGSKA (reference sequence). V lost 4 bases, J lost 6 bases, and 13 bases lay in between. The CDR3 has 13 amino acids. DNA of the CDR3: TGCAGTGCTACGCTCCACAGGGTCAATGAGCAGTTCTTC. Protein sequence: CSATLHRVNEQFF.

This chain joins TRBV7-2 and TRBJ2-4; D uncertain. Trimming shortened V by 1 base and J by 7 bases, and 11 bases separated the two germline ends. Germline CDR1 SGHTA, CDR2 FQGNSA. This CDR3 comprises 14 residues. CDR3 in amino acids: CASSLVGSWNIQYF. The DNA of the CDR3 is TGTGCCAGCAGCTTAGTGGGCTCGTGGAACATTCAGTACTTC. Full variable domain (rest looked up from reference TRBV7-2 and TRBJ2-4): GAGVSQSPSNKVTEKGKDVELRCDPISGHTALYWYRQSLGQGLEFLIYFQGNSAPDKSGLPSDRFSAERTGGSVSTLTIQRTQQEDSAVYLCASSLVGSWNIQYFGAGTRLSVL.

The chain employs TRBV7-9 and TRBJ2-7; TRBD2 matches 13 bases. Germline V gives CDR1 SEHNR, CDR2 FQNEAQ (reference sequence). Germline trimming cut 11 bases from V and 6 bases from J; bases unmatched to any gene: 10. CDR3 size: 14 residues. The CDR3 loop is CASGGLAGSGEQYF. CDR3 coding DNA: TGTGCCTCGGGGGGACTAGCGGGATCTGGCGAGCAGTACTTC.